This entry lists 28 T cell receptor beta chains sequenced from one sample in a study of tumor and adjacent non-tumor tissue in lung cancer. Three rounds of nested PCR, following a modified ARM-PCR protocol, produced the TCRbeta library. Using its own MiXCR run on the multiplex PCR reads, TCRdb lists one record per CDR3 protein. The data contain about 85,000 distinct CDR3 sequences, roughly 62% of them singletons. The template was RNA from unsorted bulk tissue. What was sequenced was lung tumor tissue. The origin of the receptors is a man aged 65 to 85 with non-small cell lung cancer.

Points on this clonotype: An end of the junction differs from the germline gene, which may be a read error. V is TRBV11-2 and J is TRBJ2-3, with TRBD2 matching over 7 bases. This CDR3 region has 16 residues. Germline loops: CDR1 SGHAT, CDR2 FQNNGV. CDR3 loop: CAGSLGRTTSIDTRYF. CDR3 DNA: TGTGCCGGCAGCTTAGGCAGGACGACTAGCATAGATACGCGGTATTTT.

On this clonotype itself: The junction shows a germline mismatch at one end, possibly a read error. This chain connects TRBV4-1 to TRBJ2-6; perhaps D is TRBD1 or TRBD2 (6 bases each). The CDR3 contains 15 residues. Germline CDR1 MGHRA, CDR2 YSYEKL. CDR3 region: CASSQVSSGANVLIF. The CDR3, as DNA: TGCGCCAGCAGCCAAGTAAGCTCGGGGGCCAACGTCCTGATTTTC.

On this clonotype: A much larger clonotype is one base distant, so this may be a read error. CDR3 region: CASSLWGQWEKLFF. CDR3 DNA: TGTGCCAGCAGTTTGTGGGGGCAATGGGAAAAACTGTTTTTT. The chain joins TRBV28 to TRBJ1-4; perhaps TRBD1 as D (6 bases). The CDR3 has 14 residues. Trimming shortened V by 3 bases and J by 8 bases, and 13 bases separated the two germline ends. The germline V gene encodes CDR1 MDHEN and CDR2 SYDVKM.

This clonotype was observed at least ten times. The chain uses TRBV6-6 and TRBJ1-1; D possibly corresponds to TRBD1 (6 bases). The germline CDR1 and CDR2 sequences are MNHNY and SVGAGI (reference sequence). There are 14 residues in the CDR3. Trimming removed 6 bases at V and 0 bases at J, with 11 bases between. CDR3 nucleotide sequence: TGTGCCAGCAGACACAGGGTAATGAACACTGAAGCTTTCTTT. Translation gives CASRHRVMNTEAFF.

Details on this clonotype: One end of the junction varies from germline; a read error may be responsible. DNA for the CDR3: TGCTCCAGCAGCTTGGCCTGCTGTTTCCGGGCCGGGGAGCTGTTTTTT. This translates into CSSSLACCFRAGELFF. The chain joins TRBV5-1 to TRBJ2-2; no reliable D call. This CDR3 is built from 16 residues. Germline V gene sequence: CDR1 SGHRS, CDR2 YFSETQ.

Worth noting for this clonotype: Since a much larger clone is just one base distant, this may be a read error. V is TRBV5-1 and J is TRBJ1-2; D might be TRBD1 (5 bases). The CDR3 runs to 16 residues. The V gene's germline CDR1 is SGHRS and CDR2 YFSETQ. Written as DNA, the CDR3 is TGCGTCAGCAGCTTGAGGCCGGGACGCAAAGGGAATGGCTACACCTTC. Translated: CVSSLRPGRKGNGYTF. Full variable domain (missing parts from reference TRBV5-1 and TRBJ1-2): KAGVTQTPRYLIKTRGQQVTLSCSPISGHRSVSWYQQTPGQGLQFLFEYFSETQRNKGNFPGRFSGRQFSNSRSEMNVSTLELGDSALYLCVSSLRPGRKGNGYTFGSGTRLTVV.

The gene calls are TRBV28 and TRBJ1-1; 7 nucleotides line up with TRBD1. The V gene's germline CDR1 is MDHEN and CDR2 SYDVKM. The J segment lost 8 bases and the V segment lost 4 bases, leaving 13 bases of the junction unmatched. The CDR3 runs to 15 residues. CDR3 nucleotide sequence: TGTGCCAGCAGTTCCCCGACAGGGTTAATGTCAGAAGCTTTCTTT. It yields the protein CASSSPTGLMSEAFF. The whole variable domain, filled in from reference TRBV28 and TRBJ1-1, reads DVKVTQSSRYLVKRTGEKVFLECVQDMDHENMFWYRQDPGLGLRLIYFSYDVKMKEKGDIPEGYSVSREKKERFSLILESASTNQTSMYLCASSSPTGLMSEAFFGQGTRLTVV.

About this clonotype: One junction end disagrees with the germline gene, perhaps due to a read error. The chain employs TRBV5-5 and TRBJ2-7, with a weak D call TRBD2 (6 bases). The CDR3 consists of 13 residues. From germline, CDR1 is SGHKS and CDR2 YYEKEE (reference sequence). The CDR3 here is CVSSLAGSYEQYF. CDR3 in DNA: TGTGTCAGCAGCTTGGCGGGGTCCTACGAGCAGTACTTC.

This clonotype was seen a handful of times. With a much larger clone just one base away, this may be a read error. The genes are TRBV6-5 and TRBJ2-7, with D possibly matching TRBD1 (6 bases). Germline values: CDR1 MNHEY, CDR2 SVGAGI. This CDR3 is 15 amino acids long. V was shortened by 7 bases and J by 4 bases, with 20 bases between the two germline ends. CDR3 in DNA: TGTGCCAGCAAACCGACCTCGATAGGGGGTTACGAGCAGTACTTC. Amino acid sequence: CASKPTSIGGYEQYF.

Remarks on this clonotype: The junction departs from germline at one end; a sequencing error may be responsible. The genes are TRBV11-2 and TRBJ1-2; D not resolved. The germline gives CDR1 SGHAT, CDR2 FQNNGV. CDR3 length equals 13 residues. CDR3 nucleotides: TGTGCCAGCGGCTTCCGACCTAACTATGGCTACACCTTC. Protein product: CASGFRPNYGYTF.

Sample share makes this clonotype medium-sized. This chain links TRBV11-2 with TRBJ2-2, with TRBD1 matching over 7 bases. This CDR3 comprises 13 residues. Losses at the gene ends were 6 bases for V and 6 bases for J; bases not matched to a gene: 4. CDR1 SGHAT and CDR2 FQNNGV come from the germline V gene. CDR3 DNA: TGTGCCAGCAGTTACGACAGGGCCGGGGAGCTGTTTTTT. This gives the protein CASSYDRAGELFF.

This clonotype was seen ten or more times. The rearrangement joins TRBV29-1 to TRBJ2-1, with TRBD2 matching over 7 bases. The CDR3 contains 12 residues. With V trimmed by 4 bases and J by 8 bases, 5 bases remained unmatched. Germline V gene lookup returns CDR1 SQVTM and CDR2 ANQGSEA. CDR3 in amino acids: CSVGGAGDEQFF. The CDR3 bases are TGCAGCGTTGGGGGCGCGGGAGATGAGCAGTTCTTC.

As for this clonotype: At one boundary the junction diverges from the germline segment, which might be a read error. This rearrangement joins TRBV11-2 to TRBJ2-3; D not resolved. Germline-derived CDR1 and CDR2 are SGHAT and FQNNGV. The CDR3 runs to 17 residues. CDR3 in DNA: TGTGCCAGCAGCCTAAATCAATGGGTGGGTGACTCAGATACGAAGTATTTT. This sequence encodes CASSLNQWVGDSDTKYF.

On this clonotype: A single base separates this from a much larger clone, so it may be a read error. The chain links TRBV25-1 to TRBJ2-1; no clear D gene. The V end was cut by 9 bases, the J end by 12 bases, with 15 bases between. Germline-derived CDR1 and CDR2 are MGHDK and SYGVNS. There are 11 residues in the CDR3. This CDR3 is CASSRLDGQFF. As DNA, the CDR3 is TGTGCCAGTAGTCGGTTGGATGGGCAGTTCTTC.

This clonotype showed up just a few times. A much larger clone differs from this one at a single base, so this may be a read error. The chain carries TRBV12-3 or TRBV12-4 and TRBJ2-6, with D unresolved. V was clipped by 5 bases and J by 0 bases, with 11 bases between them. This CDR3 is 16 amino acids long. DNA for the CDR3: TGTGCCAGCAGTCCCGGAACAGTCTCTGGGGCCAACGTCCTGACTTTC. Translating gives CASSPGTVSGANVLTF.

Of note for this clonotype: With a much larger clone just one base away, this may be a read error. The genes are TRBV28 and TRBJ2-7; TRBD2 agrees at 7 bases. CDR1 and CDR2 (germline): MDHEN, SYDVKM. This CDR3 has 13 amino acids. CDR3 residues: CATLGGRAYERYF. DNA of the CDR3: TGTGCCACCCTGGGGGGGAGGGCCTACGAGCGGTACTTC.

This clonotype was seen only a few times. The CDR3 ends on some other residue instead of the conserved phenylalanine or tryptophan, so this is likely a read error. The DNA for the CDR3 is TGTGCCAGCAGTACAGCGGGAGATACGCAGTATTCT. Protein product: CASSTAGDTQYS. The chain combines TRBV12-3 or TRBV12-4 with TRBJ2-3; possible D gene TRBD2, 6 bases. The CDR3 contains 12 residues. Deletions cut 5 bases from V and 5 bases from J, with 8 bases between.

This clonotype was observed many times. The chain is built from TRBV12-3 or TRBV12-4 and TRBJ2-7, with 8 positions matching TRBD2. The CDR3 spans 15 residues. With 6 bases clipped from V and 9 bases from J, the junction kept 16 bases outside the gene matches. The CDR3 sequence: CASSSTLAGGPMQYF. The CDR3, as DNA: TGTGCCAGCAGCTCGACACTCGCGGGGGGCCCAATGCAGTACTTC.

This clonotype was observed a handful of times. J is TRBJ1-1 and V is TRBV28; D is unclear. Germline loops: CDR1 MDHEN, CDR2 SYDVKM. The V end lost 6 bases, the J end lost 2 bases, and 13 bases lay between the germline ends. The CDR3 runs 14 residues. The CDR3 DNA sequence: TGTGCCAGCAGCCCCAATCGTGATAACACTGAAGCTTTCTTT. Its translation: CASSPNRDNTEAFF.

This clonotype appeared a few times. This CDR3 is missing its conserved last phenylalanine or tryptophan, likely due to a read error. The rearrangement uses TRBV20-1 and TRBJ1-5; D unresolved. The CDR3 covers 13 residues. CDR1 DFQATT and CDR2 SNEGSKA come from the germline V gene (reference sequence). The CDR3 loop reads CSAGDSRNQPQHI. In nucleotides, the CDR3 is TGCAGTGCTGGAGACTCCCGCAATCAGCCCCAGCATATT.

This clonotype was observed once. Lacking the conserved final phenylalanine or tryptophan, this CDR3 likely reflects a read error. V gene TRBV11-1 combines with J gene TRBJ2-7; 8 bases align to TRBD2. This CDR3 contains 12 residues. Germline lookup yields CDR1 SGHAT and CDR2 FQDESV (reference sequence). The CDR3 is CASAGGRYDQYL. CDR3 DNA sequence: TGTGCCAGCGCGGGGGGTAGGTACGATCAGTACCTC.

Worth noting for this clonotype: At one of its ends the junction is not consistent with the germline gene, which may arise from a read error. The chain joins TRBV11-2 to TRBJ1-1, with D possibly being TRBD1 (6 bases). The CDR3 runs 13 residues. Germline CDR1 SGHAT, CDR2 FQNNGV. Here the CDR3 reads CASSLGGFAEAFF. Written as DNA, the CDR3 is TGTGCTAGCAGCTTAGGGGGGTTCGCTGAAGCTTTCTTT.

The chain carries TRBV6-2 or TRBV6-3 and TRBJ1-5; perhaps TRBD1 as D (6 bases). V shed 6 bases and J shed 6 bases, with 18 bases lying between them. The CDR3 has 15 amino acids. Germline V gives CDR1 MNHEY, CDR2 SVGEGT. CDR3 nucleotides: TGTGCCAGCAGAACGGGGACAAGGGAGTTTCAGCCCCAGCATTTT. Its translation: CASRTGTREFQPQHF.

In its sample, this clonotype was seen many times. The genes are TRBV12-3 or TRBV12-4 and TRBJ2-2; TRBD1 matches at 7 bases. Trimming cost V 5 bases and J 4 bases; bases outside gene matches: 7. This CDR3 is built from 15 residues. The CDR3 nucleotides are TGTGCCAGCAGTATACGACCAGGGGGCACCGGGGAGCTGTTTTTT. It specifies CASSIRPGGTGELFF.

For this clonotype: This may stem from a read error, because a much larger clone lies one nucleotide away. The V gene is TRBV4-1, the J gene TRBJ2-2; D is unclear. The CDR3 totals 15 residues. Germline V gives CDR1 MGHRA, CDR2 YSYEKL. CDR3 loop: CASNQDRVKAGELFF. Written as DNA, the CDR3 is TGCGCCAGCAACCAAGATAGGGTGAAGGCCGGGGAGCTGTTTTTT.

Concerning this clonotype itself: This may stem from a read error, because a much larger clone lies one nucleotide away. The chain has TRBV29-1 and TRBJ2-3, with D perhaps TRBD2 (6 bases). Germline CDR1 SQVTM, CDR2 ANQGSEA. The CDR3 totals 14 residues. The CDR3 region has the DNA TGCGGCGTTGCGGGGACGGACTACACAGATACGCAGTATTTT. Protein sequence: CGVAGTDYTDTQYF.

This chain joins TRBV21-1 and TRBJ2-1; TRBD2 was called by the table and not checked on the DNA. TRBV21-1 is a pseudogene locus. The CDR3 extends over 15 amino acids. The DNA of the CDR3 is TGTGCCAGCAGCTTGTGGGCGGCAGGACACAATGAGCAGTTCTTC. The encoded protein is CASSLWAAGHNEQFF.

Note on this clonotype: One end of the junction does not line up with germline, which may come from a read error. This rearrangement joins TRBV11-3 to TRBJ2-3; no reliable D call. Looked up from germline, CDR1 is SGHNT and CDR2 is YENEEA. The CDR3 consists of 12 residues. In nucleotides, the CDR3 is TGTGCCAGCAGTAACCATGGGAATACGCATTATTTT. Translated: CASSNHGNTHYF. Looking up the rest from reference TRBV11-3 and TRBJ2-3 gives the full variable domain: EAGVVQSPRYKIIEKKQPVAFWCNPISGHNTLYWYLQNLGQGPELLIRYENEEAVDDSQLPKDRFSAERLKGVDSTLKIQPAELGDSAVYLCASSNHGNTHYFGPGTRLTVL.